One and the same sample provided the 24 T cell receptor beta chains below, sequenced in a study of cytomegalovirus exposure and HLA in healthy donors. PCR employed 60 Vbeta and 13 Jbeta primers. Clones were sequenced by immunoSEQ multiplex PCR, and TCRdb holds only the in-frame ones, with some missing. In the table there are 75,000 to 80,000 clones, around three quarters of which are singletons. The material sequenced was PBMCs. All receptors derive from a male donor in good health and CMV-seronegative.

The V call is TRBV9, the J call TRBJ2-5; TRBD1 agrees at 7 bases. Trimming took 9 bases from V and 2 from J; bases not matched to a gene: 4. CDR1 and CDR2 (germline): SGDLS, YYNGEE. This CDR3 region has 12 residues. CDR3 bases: TGTGCCATCTCCAGGGGGCAAGAGACCCAGTACTTC. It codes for CAISRGQETQYF. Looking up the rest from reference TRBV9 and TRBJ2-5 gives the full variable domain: DSGVTQTPKHLITATGQRVTLRCSPRSGDLSVYWYQQSLDQGLQFLIQYYNGEERAKGNILERFSAQQFPDLHSELNLSSLELGDSALYFCAISRGQETQYFGPGTRLLVL.

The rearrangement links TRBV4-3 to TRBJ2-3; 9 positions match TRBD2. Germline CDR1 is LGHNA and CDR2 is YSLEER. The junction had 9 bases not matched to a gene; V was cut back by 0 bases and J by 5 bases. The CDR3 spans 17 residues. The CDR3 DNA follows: TGCGCCAGCAGCCAAGATGTCCCTAGCGGGGTTATAGATACGCAGTATTTT. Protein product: CASSQDVPSGVIDTQYF.

CDR3 in DNA: TGTGCCAGCAGCTTCACAGGGCCTGGAAACACCATATATTTT. This codes for CASSFTGPGNTIYF. The gene calls are TRBV5-6 and TRBJ1-3, with D possibly matching TRBD1 (6 bases). Looked up from germline, CDR1 is SGHDT and CDR2 is YYEEEE. Trimming left V 2 bases short and J 2 bases short, with 8 bases between. The CDR3 spans 14 residues.

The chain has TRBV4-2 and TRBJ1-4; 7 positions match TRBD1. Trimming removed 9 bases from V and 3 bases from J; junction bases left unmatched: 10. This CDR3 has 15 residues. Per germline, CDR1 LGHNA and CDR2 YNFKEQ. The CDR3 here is CASKTTGPANEKLFF. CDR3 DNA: TGTGCCAGTAAAACGACAGGGCCAGCTAATGAAAAACTGTTTTTT.

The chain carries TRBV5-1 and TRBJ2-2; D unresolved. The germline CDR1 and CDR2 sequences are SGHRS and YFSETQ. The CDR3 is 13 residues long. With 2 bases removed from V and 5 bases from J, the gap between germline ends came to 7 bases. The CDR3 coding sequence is TGCGCCAGCAGCTTTGGGCAGACCGGGGAGCTGTTTTTT. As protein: CASSFGQTGELFF. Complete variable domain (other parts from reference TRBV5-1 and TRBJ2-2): KAGVTQTPRYLIKTRGQQVTLSCSPISGHRSVSWYQQTPGQGLQFLFEYFSETQRNKGNFPGRFSGRQFSNSRSEMNVSTLELGDSALYLCASSFGQTGELFFGEGSRLTVL.

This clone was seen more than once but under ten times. The DNA of the CDR3 is TGTGCCAGCAGGGGGAGGTACCGACGGGGCCTCACAAAAGAGACCCAGTACTTC. This gives the protein CASRGRYRRGLTKETQYF. The chain combines TRBV27 with TRBJ2-5; possible D gene TRBD2, 6 bases. The ends were cut back, 6 bases at V and 3 bases at J, with 26 bases in the middle. Germline V gene sequence: CDR1 MNHEY, CDR2 SMNVEV (reference sequence). The CDR3 runs to 18 residues.

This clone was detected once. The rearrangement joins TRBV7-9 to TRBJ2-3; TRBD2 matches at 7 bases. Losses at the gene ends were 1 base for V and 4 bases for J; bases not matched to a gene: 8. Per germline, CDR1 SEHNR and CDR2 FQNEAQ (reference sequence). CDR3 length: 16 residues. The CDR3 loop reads CASSLEWDYSPDTQYF. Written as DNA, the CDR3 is TGTGCCAGCAGCTTAGAGTGGGACTACAGCCCAGATACGCAGTATTTT.

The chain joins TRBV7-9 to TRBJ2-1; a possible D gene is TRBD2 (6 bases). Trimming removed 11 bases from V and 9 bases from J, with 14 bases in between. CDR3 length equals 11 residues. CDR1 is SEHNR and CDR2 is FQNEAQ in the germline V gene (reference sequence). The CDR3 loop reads CASTAAGEQFF. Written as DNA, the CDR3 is TGTGCCTCCACGGCAGCGGGTGAGCAGTTCTTC.

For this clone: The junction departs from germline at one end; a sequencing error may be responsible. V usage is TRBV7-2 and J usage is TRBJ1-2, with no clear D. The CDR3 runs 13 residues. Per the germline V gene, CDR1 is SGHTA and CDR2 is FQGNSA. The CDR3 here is CASSLTNNYGYPF. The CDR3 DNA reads TGTGCCAGCAGCTTAACCAACAACTATGGCTACCCCTTC.

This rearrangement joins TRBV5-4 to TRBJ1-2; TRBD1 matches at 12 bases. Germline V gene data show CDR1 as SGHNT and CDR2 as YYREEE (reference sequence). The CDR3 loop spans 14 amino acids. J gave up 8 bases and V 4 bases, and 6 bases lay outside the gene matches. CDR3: CASSPTGTGGGYTF. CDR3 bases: TGTGCCAGCAGCCCGACCGGGACAGGGGGCGGCTACACCTTC.

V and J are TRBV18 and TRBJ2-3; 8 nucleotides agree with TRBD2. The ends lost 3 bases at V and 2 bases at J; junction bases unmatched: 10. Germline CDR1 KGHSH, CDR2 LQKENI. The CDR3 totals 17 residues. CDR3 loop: CASSPPEVGRATDTQYF. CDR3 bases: TGTGCCAGCTCACCCCCCGAGGTCGGGAGGGCCACAGATACGCAGTATTTT.

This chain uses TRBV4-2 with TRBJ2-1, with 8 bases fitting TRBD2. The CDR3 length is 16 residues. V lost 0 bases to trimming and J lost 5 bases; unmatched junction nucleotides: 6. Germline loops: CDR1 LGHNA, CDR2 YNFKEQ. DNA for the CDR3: TGTGCCAGCAGCCAAGATAGTCGGGGGGGAGACAATGAGCAGTTCTTC. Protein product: CASSQDSRGGDNEQFF.

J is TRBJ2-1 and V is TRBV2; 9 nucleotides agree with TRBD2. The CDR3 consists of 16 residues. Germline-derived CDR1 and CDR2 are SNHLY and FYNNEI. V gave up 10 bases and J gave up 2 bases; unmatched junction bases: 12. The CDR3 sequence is CATIGGTSLPYNEQFF. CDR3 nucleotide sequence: TGTGCCACTATTGGGGGGACTAGCCTACCCTACAATGAGCAGTTCTTC. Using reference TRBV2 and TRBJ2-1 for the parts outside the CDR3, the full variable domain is EPEVTQTPSHQVTQMGQEVILRCVPISNHLYFYWYRQILGQKVEFLVSFYNNEISEKSEIFDDQFSVERPDGSNFTLKIRSTKLEDSAMYFCATIGGTSLPYNEQFFGPGTRLTVL.

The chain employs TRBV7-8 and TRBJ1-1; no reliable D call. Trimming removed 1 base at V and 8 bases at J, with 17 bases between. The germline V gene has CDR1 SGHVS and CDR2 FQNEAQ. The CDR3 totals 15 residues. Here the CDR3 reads CASSLVGRKLSEAFF. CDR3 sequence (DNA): TGTGCCAGCAGCTTAGTCGGCAGGAAGTTATCCGAAGCTTTCTTT. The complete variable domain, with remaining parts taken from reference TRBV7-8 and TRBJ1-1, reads GAGVSQSPRYKVAKRGQDVALRCDPISGHVSLFWYQQALGQGPEFLTYFQNEAQLDKSGLPSDRFFAERPEGSVSTLKIQRTQQEDSAVYLCASSLVGRKLSEAFFGQGTRLTVV.

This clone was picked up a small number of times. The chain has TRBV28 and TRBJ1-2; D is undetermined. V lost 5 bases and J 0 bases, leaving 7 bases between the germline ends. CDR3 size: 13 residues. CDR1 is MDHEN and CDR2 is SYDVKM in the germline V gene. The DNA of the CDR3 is TGTGCCAGCAGTCCACCAGCTAACTATGGCTACACCTTC. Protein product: CASSPPANYGYTF.

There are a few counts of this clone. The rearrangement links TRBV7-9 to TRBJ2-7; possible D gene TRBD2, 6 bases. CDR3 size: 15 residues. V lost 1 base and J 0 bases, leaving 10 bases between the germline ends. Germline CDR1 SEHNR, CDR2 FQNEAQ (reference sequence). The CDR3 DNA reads TGTGCCAGCAGCTTAGGTCAGCGGGCCTCCTACGAGCAGTACTTC. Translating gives CASSLGQRASYEQYF.

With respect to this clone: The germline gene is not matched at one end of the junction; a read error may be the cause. The CDR3 region has the DNA TGTGCCAGAAGCTTGGCGGGCCAGGGTCCCTCCCACGAGCAGTACTTC. Protein product: CARSLAGQGPSHEQYF. V is TRBV5-3 and J is TRBJ2-7; weak D call: TRBD1 (5 bases). TRBV5-3 falls under the ORF class, with uncertain function. The CDR3 loop spans 16 amino acids.

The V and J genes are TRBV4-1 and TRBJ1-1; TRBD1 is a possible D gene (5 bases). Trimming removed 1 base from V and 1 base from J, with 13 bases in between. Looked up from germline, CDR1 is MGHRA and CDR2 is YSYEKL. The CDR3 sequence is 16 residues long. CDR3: CASSQGLTERNTEAFF. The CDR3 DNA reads TGCGCCAGCAGCCAAGGCCTGACAGAGAGGAACACTGAAGCTTTCTTT.

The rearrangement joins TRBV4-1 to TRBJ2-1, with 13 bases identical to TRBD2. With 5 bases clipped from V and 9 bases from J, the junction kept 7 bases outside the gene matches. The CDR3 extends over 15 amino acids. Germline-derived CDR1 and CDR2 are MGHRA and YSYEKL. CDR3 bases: TGCGCCAGCAGCACCCGGACTAGCGGGAGCCGTGAGCAGTTCTTC. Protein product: CASSTRTSGSREQFF.

In nucleotides, the CDR3 is TGTGCCAGCAGCGTTGGGACAGGGGTGTTCGAGCAGTACTTC. It yields the protein CASSVGTGVFEQYF. This chain uses TRBV25-1 with TRBJ2-7; 10 nucleotides match TRBD1. This CDR3 comprises 14 residues. Germline values: CDR1 MGHDK, CDR2 SYGVNS. Trimming removed 6 bases from V and 6 bases from J; junction bases left unmatched: 8.

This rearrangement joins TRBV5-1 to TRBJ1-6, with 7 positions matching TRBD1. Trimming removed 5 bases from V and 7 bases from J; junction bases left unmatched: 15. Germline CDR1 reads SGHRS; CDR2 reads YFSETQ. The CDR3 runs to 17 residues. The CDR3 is CASRGELTGTENSPLHF. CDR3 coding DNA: TGCGCCAGCAGAGGCGAGCTAACCGGGACAGAGAATTCACCCCTCCACTTT.

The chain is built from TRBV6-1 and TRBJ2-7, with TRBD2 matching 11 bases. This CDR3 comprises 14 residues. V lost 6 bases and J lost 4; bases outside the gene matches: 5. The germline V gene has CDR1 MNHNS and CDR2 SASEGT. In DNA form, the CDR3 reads TGTGCCAGCAGAACGGGACTAGCGGCATACGAGCAGTACTTC. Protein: CASRTGLAAYEQYF.

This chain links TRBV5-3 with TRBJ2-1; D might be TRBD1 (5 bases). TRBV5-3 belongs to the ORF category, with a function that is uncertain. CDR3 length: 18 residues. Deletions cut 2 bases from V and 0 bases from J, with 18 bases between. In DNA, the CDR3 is TGTGCCAGAAGCTTTGTCCCGACAGACCGCTTCTCCTACAATGAGCAGTTCTTC. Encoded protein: CARSFVPTDRFSYNEQFF.

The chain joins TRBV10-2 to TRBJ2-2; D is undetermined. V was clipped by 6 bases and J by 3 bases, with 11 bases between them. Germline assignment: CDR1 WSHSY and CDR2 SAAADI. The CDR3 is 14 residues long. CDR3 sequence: CASSPRTDTGELFF. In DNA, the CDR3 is TGCGCCAGCAGCCCGCGAACAGACACCGGGGAGCTGTTTTTT.